This T cell receptor (beta chain) derives from a study of shared clonotypes between healthy human individuals. Whole-study findings and limits: In the sorted subsets, rarefaction showed sequencing was incomplete despite large depth.

As to this clone: Its target is not known.

Deep-level assay runs were performed. Sequenced by immunoSEQ multiplex PCR; TCRdb stores in-frame clones only, minus some. There are more than 2,000,000 clones in the sample; just over 90% occur only once, and 0.39% lies in the top ten. The V end lost 5 bases, the J end lost 2 bases, and 8 bases lay between the germline ends. The CDR3 extends over 13 amino acids. The germline gives CDR1 MDHEN, CDR2 SYDVKM. The split of CD4+ cells yielded CD45RA+ naive and CD45RA-negative memory subsets. This clonotype originated in a man in his late teens or twenties in good health. Some clones in this sample may be carry-over from other donors' samples. Sequenced material: naive CD4+ T cells from PBMCs. Documented subset: CD45RA+ positively selected. The rearrangement joins TRBV28 to TRBJ2-3, with D hard to call. The CDR3 protein is CASSIQITDTQYF. Written as DNA, the CDR3 is TGTGCCAGCAGTATACAAATCACAGATACGCAGTATTTT.